This TCR beta chain was sequenced for a study of T cell responses to AZD1222 COVID-19 vaccine. Findings of the study overall: In a largely white British group with more females than males, clonal diversity was possibly underestimated. Per reports, nearly half of all spike-specific TCRs target regions that are unmutated in variants.

CDR1 is MNHEY, CDR2 SVGAGI, per germline. The CDR3 consists of 14 residues. Trimming removed 10 bases at V and 2 bases at J, with 15 bases between. In regard to this clone: What it recognizes is unknown.

Data came from immunoSEQ multiplex PCR; TCRdb stores just in-frame clones and leaves some out. The profile shows 180,000 or so clones, 70% to 90% of them singletons. The chain has TRBV6-5 and TRBJ1-5; D uncertain. The sample in question was peripheral blood, obtained 28 days after the second dose of the MenACWY control vaccine. This sequence was found in an adult who received the MenACWY meningococcal vaccine as a control. The CDR3 here is CAIKAWRGNQPQHF. The DNA for the CDR3 is TGTGCCATCAAAGCGTGGCGGGGCAATCAGCCCCAGCATTTT.